The rows below give T cell receptor beta chains drawn from one sample of a study of blood T cell repertoires in COVID-19. Only in-frame clones appear in the TCRdb table, and some are missing; sequencing was by immunoSEQ multiplex PCR. The sample lists about 90,000 clones; 72% were seen once. Sequencing was performed on peripheral blood. These receptors originate from a woman aged 80 or older with acute or convalescent COVID-19. Both conserved end residues are trimmed from each CDR3. The order of the fields is V gene, CDR3 protein.

>TRBV11-3
ASSLSEGQTGGELF
>TRBV27
ASSLRFRASGANVLT
>TRBV5-8
ASSPGTRGNEQF
>TRBV28
ASHGRDQPQH
>TRBV5-6
ASSLARTQKETQY
>TRBV6-5
ASRIWGGETQY
>TRBV7-9
ASSSRLVVRGFNEQF
>TRBV2
ASSVETAGYT
>TRBV9
ASSTDRWNYGYT
>TRBV4-3
ASSQEANRGREQF
>TRBV6-6
ASRPDREAEAF
>TRBV6-6
ASTSGQGRSEQY
>TRBV4-3
ASSLAGTDSPLH
>TRBV6-2/TRBV6-3
ASSPPLSRINQPQH
>TRBV2
ASRPGTGTQY
>TRBV24-1
ATSEDTNSNQPQH
>TRBV12-5
ASGLVRGVGTTEAF
>TRBV5-3
ARSFGVNTEAF
>TRBV7-2
ASSRGTEAF
>TRBV6-2/TRBV6-3
ASSYSWGGQPQH
>TRBV11-2
ASKISSGNTIY
>TRBV5-1
ASSPTVGGGYNSPLH
>TRBV27
ASGTRQGALNGNEQF
>TRBV5-1
ASTLAGGPETQY
>TRBV4-2
ASSQGGQNEKLF
>TRBV7-3
ASSLISNYGYT
>TRBV2
ASSDPDRSPSYEQY
>TRBV11-1
ASSFGDRAAEKLF
>TRBV7-3
ASSFSGYPTDTQY
>TRBV20-1
SANRETEAF
>TRBV5-1
ASSLGGQLSDTQY
>TRBV5-1
ASSLAGGRGQETQY
>TRBV27
ASSSSGLAGGPSYNEQF
>TRBV6-2/TRBV6-3
ASSRRGGVETQY
>TRBV7-8
ASSPQLGQWRSDYGYT
>TRBV7-3
ASRQLAGVGHTQY
>TRBV11-2
ASSLDFSSYNEQF
>TRBV30
AWRTVNTEAF
>TRBV9
ASITGQTYLGMSRPWNTEAF
>TRBV11-2
ASSTTGPTGELF
>TRBV27
ASWGLATEAF
>TRBV6-2/TRBV6-3
ASSYRTGGFYGYT
>TRBV2
ASGQGRFYNEQF
>TRBV18
ASSPEGGSTEAF
>TRBV9
ASSVAPGLAGDGQF
>TRBV12-5
ASGTDLAAWVYNEQF
>TRBV30
AWSMRQGAAEAF
>TRBV7-2
ASSFSPTGVNSPLH
>TRBV6-5
ASRVSGGAWDTQY
>TRBV7-8
ASSPALSSYEQY
>TRBV9
ASSLRSGIATNEKLF
>TRBV4-3
ASSFYPAVGYT